This T cell receptor beta chain came from a study of blood T cell repertoires in COVID-19. Sequencing used immunoSEQ multiplex PCR; TCRdb keeps in-frame clones, though not all of them. The table records under 130,000 clones, approximately 90% of them present only once. This TCR came from a woman older than 75 with acute or convalescent COVID-19. The specimen was peripheral blood.

CDR3 amino acids: CASSLEQAQGLYF. As DNA, the CDR3 is TGCGCCAGCAGCTTGGAACAGGCCCAAGGCTTATACTTC. V and J are TRBV5-1 and TRBJ2-7; tentatively, D is TRBD1 (5 bases). The CDR3 length is 13 residues. Germline lookup yields CDR1 SGHRS and CDR2 YFSETQ. V was trimmed by 0 bases and J by 13 bases, leaving 17 bases between them.